This is a list of T cell receptor beta chains from one sample in a study of OX40 agonist ivuxolimab in advanced cancers. Clones were read by immunoSEQ multiplex PCR, and TCRdb kept only the in-frame ones, dropping some. The sample lists approximately 49,000 clones; 70% to 85% were seen once. Sample: CD4+ or CD8+ T cells sorted from blood, taken in a trial of the OX40 agonist ivuxolimab. The source is an adult with an advanced solid tumor such as melanoma, head and neck, liver or kidney cancer. CDR3s include the opening cysteine and the closing phenylalanine or tryptophan. D genes are given only for firm matches. A row's size may be missing; if present it is once, few, many or a size class.

TRBD2	TRBV5-4	TRBJ2-5	.	TGTGCCAGCAGCTTGGAAGGACTAGCGGTCCAAGAGACCCAGTACTTC	CASSLEGLAVQETQYF
.	TRBV5-1	TRBJ2-1	.	TGCGCCAGCAGCTATAATGACGGTCACTACAATGAGCAGTTCTTC	CASSYNDGHYNEQFF
TRBD1	TRBV28	TRBJ2-2	.	TGTGCCAGCAGGATGACAGGGGCTACGAACACCGGGGAGCTGTTTTTT	CASRMTGATNTGELFF
TRBD2	TRBV10-3	TRBJ2-3	few	TGTGCCATCAGTGGGACTAGCGGGGGCACAGATACGCAGTATTTT	CAISGTSGGTDTQYF
.	TRBV7-2	TRBJ1-1	once	TGTGCCAGCAGCTTAGTCAGGGATCAAGCTTTCTTT	CASSLVRDQAFF
TRBD2	TRBV11-2	TRBJ2-7	few	TGTGCCAGCAGCTCTCTTAGCGGGAGGGCCCCCTACGAGCAGTACTTC	CASSSLSGRAPYEQYF
.	TRBV4-2	TRBJ2-2	.	TGTGCCAGCAGCCAAGATTCCACCGGGGAGCTGTTTTTT	CASSQDSTGELFF
.	TRBV9	TRBJ2-6	.	TGTGCCAGCAGCGAGGATTTTGGTCAACCCTCTGGGGCCAACGTCCTGACTTTC	CASSEDFGQPSGANVLTF
TRBD1	TRBV6-5	TRBJ2-1	few	TGTGCCAGCAGTGACAGGGGCGGCAATGAGCAGTTCTTC	CASSDRGGNEQFF
TRBD1	TRBV7-6	TRBJ2-7	once	TGTGCCAGCAGCTTAGACCCTCTCGGGACAGGGGCCTCCTACGAGCAGTACTTC	CASSLDPLGTGASYEQYF
.	TRBV7-3	TRBJ2-1	.	TGTGCCAGCAGCTTAATCGGGGGTCAATACAATGAGCAGTTCTTC	CASSLIGGQYNEQFF
TRBD2	TRBV5-1	TRBJ2-5	.	TGCGCCAGCAGCTTAGAGGAAGCGGGAGGGCCAGGGGAGACCCAGTACTTC	CASSLEEAGGPGETQYF
TRBD1	TRBV5-4	TRBJ2-7	.	TGTGCCAGCAGCCCCGGACAGGGGGTATCCTACGAGCAGTACTTC	CASSPGQGVSYEQYF
TRBD2	TRBV30	TRBJ2-7	.	TGTGCCTGGAGCGCCGGGGCTAGCGGGAACGAGCAGTACTTC	CAWSAGASGNEQYF
.	TRBV4-3	TRBJ1-5	.	TGCGCCAGCAGCCAAGAAGGGAGCAATCAGCCCCAGCATTTT	CASSQEGSNQPQHF
.	TRBV27	TRBJ1-1	.	TGTGCCAGCAGTTCTCAGGGTCCCGCTGAAGCTTTCTTT	CASSSQGPAEAFF
.	TRBV6-5	TRBJ1-2	.	TGTGCCAGCAGCCACCGATTGGGGGGTGGCTACACCTTC	CASSHRLGGGYTF
TRBD1	TRBV25-1	TRBJ1-5	.	TGTGCCAGCAGTGGTACCCCGGGACAGGGGAGCGATCAGCCCCAGCATTTT	CASSGTPGQGSDQPQHF
.	TRBV27	TRBJ2-7	.	TGTGCCAGCAGTGTCACGGACTTTACGGGGTACGAGCAGTACTTC	CASSVTDFTGYEQYF
.	TRBV11-2	TRBJ1-2	.	TGTGCCAGCAGCTCGACACGGGTCTATGGCTACACCTTC	CASSSTRVYGYTF
.	TRBV7-2	TRBJ1-6	.	TGTGCCAGCAGCTTAGTAGCCGGGACTTCACCCCTCCACTTT	CASSLVAGTSPLHF